This TCR beta chain was recovered during a study of tissue T cells after allogeneic stem cell transplantation. Study-wide results and limits: Within patients, tissue anatomy strongly shaped TCR repertoire composition. This small cohort was clinically heterogeneous, and sampling depth was a limitation.

The table lists this clone with a few counts. Its antigen is not known. The CDR3 extends over 13 amino acids. The V gene's germline CDR1 is SQVTM and CDR2 ANQGSEA. The V end lost 6 bases, the J end lost 0 bases, and 12 bases lay between the germline ends. Clones were sequenced by immunoSEQ multiplex PCR, and TCRdb holds only the in-frame ones, with some missing. The data hold 700 to 900 clones, with about half observed a single time. Enrolled prospectively were adult allogeneic hematopoietic cell transplant recipients whose graft-versus-host disease was steroid-refractory. The receptor's source is a female patient aged 40-69 years with steroid-refractory graft-versus-host disease after an allogeneic stem cell transplant. Some T cells may possibly be graft donor cells. The chain combines TRBV29-1 with TRBJ2-7; tentatively, D is TRBD1 or TRBD2 (5 bases each). The material was kidney tissue, obtained at autopsy. CDR3 nucleotide sequence: TGCAGCGTCCGGGACGGTCGCTCCTACGAGCAGTACTTC. This translates into CSVRDGRSYEQYF.